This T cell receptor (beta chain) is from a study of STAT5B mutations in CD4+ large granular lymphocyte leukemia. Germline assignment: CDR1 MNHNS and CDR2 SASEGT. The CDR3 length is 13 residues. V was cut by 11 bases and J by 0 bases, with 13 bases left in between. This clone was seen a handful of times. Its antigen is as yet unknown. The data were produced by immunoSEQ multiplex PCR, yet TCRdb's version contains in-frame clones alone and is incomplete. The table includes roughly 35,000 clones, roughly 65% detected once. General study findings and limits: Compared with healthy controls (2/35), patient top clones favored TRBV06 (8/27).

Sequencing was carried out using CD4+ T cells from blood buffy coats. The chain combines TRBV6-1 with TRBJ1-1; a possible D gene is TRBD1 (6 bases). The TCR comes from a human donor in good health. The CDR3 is CACQQGLNTEAFF. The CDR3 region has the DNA TGTGCCTGCCAACAGGGATTGAACACTGAAGCTTTCTTT.